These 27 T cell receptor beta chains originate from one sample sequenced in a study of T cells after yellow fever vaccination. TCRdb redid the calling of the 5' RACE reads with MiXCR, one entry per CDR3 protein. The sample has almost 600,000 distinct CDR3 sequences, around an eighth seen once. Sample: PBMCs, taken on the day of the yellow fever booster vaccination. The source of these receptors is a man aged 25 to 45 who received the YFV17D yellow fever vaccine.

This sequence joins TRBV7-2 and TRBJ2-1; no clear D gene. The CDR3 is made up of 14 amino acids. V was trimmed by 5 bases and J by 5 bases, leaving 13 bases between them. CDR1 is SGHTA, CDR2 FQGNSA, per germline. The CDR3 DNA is TGTGCCAGCAGCCCGGACCCTCTACACAATGAGCAGTTCTTC. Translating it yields CASSPDPLHNEQFF.

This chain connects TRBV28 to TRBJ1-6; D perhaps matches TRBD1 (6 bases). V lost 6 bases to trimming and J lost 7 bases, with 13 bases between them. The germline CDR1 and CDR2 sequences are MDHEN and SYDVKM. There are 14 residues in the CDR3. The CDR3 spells CASRNQGSNSPLHF. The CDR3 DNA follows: TGTGCCAGCAGAAATCAGGGGTCAAATTCACCCCTCCACTTT.

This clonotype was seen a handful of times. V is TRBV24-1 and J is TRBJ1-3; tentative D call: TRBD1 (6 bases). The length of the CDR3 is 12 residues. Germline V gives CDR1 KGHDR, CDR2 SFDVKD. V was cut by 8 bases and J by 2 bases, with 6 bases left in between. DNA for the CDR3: TGTGCCACCAAGGGGGCTGGAAACACCATATATTTT. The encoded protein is CATKGAGNTIYF.

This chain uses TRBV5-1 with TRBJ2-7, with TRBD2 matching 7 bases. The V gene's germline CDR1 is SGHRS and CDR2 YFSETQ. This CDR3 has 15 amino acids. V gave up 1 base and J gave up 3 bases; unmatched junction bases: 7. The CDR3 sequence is CASSLTAAGSYEQYF. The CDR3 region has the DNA TGCGCCAGCAGCTTGACGGCAGCGGGGAGCTACGAGCAGTACTTC.

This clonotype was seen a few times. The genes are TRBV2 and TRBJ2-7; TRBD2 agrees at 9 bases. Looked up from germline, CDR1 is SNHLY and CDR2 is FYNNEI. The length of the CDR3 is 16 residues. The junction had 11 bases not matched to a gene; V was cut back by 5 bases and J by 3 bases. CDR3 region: CASSYSGRYEVYEQYF. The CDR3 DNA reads TGTGCCAGCAGTTATAGCGGGAGATATGAAGTCTACGAGCAGTACTTC.

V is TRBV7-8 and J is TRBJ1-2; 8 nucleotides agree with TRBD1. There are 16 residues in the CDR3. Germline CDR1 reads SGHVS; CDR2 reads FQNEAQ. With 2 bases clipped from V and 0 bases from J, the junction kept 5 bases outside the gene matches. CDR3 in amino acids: CASSLQGAGANYGYTF. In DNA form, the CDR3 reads TGTGCCAGCAGCTTACAGGGGGCGGGAGCTAACTATGGCTACACCTTC.

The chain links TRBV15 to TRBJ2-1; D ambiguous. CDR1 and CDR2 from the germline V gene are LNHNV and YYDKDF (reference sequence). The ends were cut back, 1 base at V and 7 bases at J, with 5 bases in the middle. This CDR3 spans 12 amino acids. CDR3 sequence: CATSRVSNEQFF. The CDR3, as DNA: TGTGCCACCAGCAGAGTTTCAAATGAGCAGTTCTTC.

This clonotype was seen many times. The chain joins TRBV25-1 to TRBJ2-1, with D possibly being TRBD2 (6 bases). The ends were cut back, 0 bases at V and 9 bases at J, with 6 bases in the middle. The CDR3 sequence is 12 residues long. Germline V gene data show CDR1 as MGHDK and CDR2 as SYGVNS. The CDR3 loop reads CASSEYGGEQFF. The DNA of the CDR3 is TGTGCCAGCAGTGAATACGGGGGTGAGCAGTTCTTC.

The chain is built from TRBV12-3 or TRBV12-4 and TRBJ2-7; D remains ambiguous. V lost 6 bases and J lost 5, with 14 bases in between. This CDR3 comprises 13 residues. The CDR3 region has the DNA TGTGCCAGCAGCCCCGTTTGGGGAAACGAGCAGTACTTC. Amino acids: CASSPVWGNEQYF.

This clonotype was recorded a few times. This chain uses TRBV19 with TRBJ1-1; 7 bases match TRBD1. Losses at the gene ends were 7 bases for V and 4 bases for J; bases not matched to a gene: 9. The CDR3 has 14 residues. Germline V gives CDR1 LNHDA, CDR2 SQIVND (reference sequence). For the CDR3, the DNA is TGTGCCAGTACTCCACAGGGGACCATCACTGAAGCTTTCTTT. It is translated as CASTPQGTITEAFF.

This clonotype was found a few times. CDR3: CATASGNSYNEQFF. Written as DNA, the CDR3 is TGTGCCACCGCTAGCGGAAACTCCTACAATGAGCAGTTCTTC. The rearrangement links TRBV6-2 or TRBV6-3 to TRBJ2-1; the match to TRBD2 covers 7 bases. This CDR3 is built from 14 residues. The V and J ends lost 10 bases and 0 bases, in that order; junction bases with no gene match: 6. CDR1 is MNHEY, CDR2 SVGEGT, per germline.

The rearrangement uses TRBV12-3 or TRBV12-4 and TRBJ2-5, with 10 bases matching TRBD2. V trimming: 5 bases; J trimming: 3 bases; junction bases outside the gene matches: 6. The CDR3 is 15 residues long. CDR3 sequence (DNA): TGTGCCAGCAGTCGCCTAGCGGGAGTGGAAGAGACCCAGTACTTC. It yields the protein CASSRLAGVEETQYF.

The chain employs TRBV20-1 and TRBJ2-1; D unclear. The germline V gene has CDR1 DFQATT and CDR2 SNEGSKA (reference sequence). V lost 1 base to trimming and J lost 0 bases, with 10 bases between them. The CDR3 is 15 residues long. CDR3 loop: CSARAEISSYNEQFF. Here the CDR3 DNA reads TGCAGTGCTAGAGCCGAGATTAGCTCCTACAATGAGCAGTTCTTC.

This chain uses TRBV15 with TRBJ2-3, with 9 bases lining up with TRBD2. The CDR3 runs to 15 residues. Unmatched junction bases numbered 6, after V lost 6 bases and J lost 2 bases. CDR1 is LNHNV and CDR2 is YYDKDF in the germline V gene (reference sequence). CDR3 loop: CATSFSGGPTDTQYF. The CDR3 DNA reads TGTGCCACCAGTTTTAGCGGGGGCCCCACAGATACGCAGTATTTT.

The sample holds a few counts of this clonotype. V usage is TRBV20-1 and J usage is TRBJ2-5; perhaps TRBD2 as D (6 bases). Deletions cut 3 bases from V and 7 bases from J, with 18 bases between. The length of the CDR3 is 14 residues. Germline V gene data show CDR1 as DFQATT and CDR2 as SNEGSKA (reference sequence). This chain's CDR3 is CSASADGGVGTQYF. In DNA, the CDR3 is TGCAGTGCTAGTGCCGACGGGGGAGTCGGGACCCAGTACTTC.

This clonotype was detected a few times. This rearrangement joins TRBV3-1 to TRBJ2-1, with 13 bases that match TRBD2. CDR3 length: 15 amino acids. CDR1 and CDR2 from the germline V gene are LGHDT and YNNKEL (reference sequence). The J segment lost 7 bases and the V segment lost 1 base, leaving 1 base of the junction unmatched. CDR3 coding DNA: TGTGCCAGCAGCCAAGCGGGACTAGCGGGAAATGAGCAGTTCTTC. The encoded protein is CASSQAGLAGNEQFF.

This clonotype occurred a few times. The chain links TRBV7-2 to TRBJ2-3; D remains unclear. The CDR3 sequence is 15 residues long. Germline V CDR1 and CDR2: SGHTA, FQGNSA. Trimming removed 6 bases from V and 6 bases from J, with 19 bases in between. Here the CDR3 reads CASRSKPLGSDTQYF. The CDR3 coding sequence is TGTGCCAGCAGATCCAAGCCCCTGGGGTCCGATACGCAGTATTTT.

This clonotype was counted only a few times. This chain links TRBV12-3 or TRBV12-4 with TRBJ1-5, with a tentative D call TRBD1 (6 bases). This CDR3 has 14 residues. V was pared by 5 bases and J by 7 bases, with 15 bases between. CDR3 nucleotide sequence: TGTGCCAGCAGTCCGGGGGACATTGGACAGCCCCAGCATTTT. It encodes CASSPGDIGQPQHF.

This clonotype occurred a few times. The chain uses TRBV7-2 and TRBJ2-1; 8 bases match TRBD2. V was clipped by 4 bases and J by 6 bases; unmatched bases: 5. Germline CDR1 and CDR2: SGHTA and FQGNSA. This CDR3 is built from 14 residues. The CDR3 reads CASSSRTSLNEQFF. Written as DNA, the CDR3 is TGTGCCAGCAGCTCCAGGACTAGCCTCAATGAGCAGTTCTTC.

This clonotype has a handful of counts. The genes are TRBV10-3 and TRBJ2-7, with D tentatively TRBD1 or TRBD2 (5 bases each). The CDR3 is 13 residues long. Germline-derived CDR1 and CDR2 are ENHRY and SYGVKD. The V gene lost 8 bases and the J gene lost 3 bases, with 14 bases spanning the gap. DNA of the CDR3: TGTGCCATCTCTCCGGGACCCGTCTACGAGCAGTACTTC. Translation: CAISPGPVYEQYF.

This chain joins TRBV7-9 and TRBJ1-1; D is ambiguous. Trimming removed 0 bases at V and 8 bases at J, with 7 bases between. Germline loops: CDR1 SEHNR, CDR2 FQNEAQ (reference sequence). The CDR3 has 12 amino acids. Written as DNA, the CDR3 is TGTGCCAGCAGCTTAGCAGGGCAGGAAGCTTTCTTT. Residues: CASSLAGQEAFF.

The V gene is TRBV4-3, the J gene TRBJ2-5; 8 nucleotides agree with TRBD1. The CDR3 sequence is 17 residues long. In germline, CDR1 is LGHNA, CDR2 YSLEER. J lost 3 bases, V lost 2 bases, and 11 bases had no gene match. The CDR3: CASSQSGGGQAKETQYF. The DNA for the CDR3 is TGCGCCAGCAGCCAATCCGGAGGGGGACAGGCTAAAGAGACCCAGTACTTC.

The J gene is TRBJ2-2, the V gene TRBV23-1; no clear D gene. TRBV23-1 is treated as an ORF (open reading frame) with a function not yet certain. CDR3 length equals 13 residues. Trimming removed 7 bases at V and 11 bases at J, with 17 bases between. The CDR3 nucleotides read TGCGCCAGCACATACAGTAAAGGGATAGAGCTGTTTTTT. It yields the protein CASTYSKGIELFF.

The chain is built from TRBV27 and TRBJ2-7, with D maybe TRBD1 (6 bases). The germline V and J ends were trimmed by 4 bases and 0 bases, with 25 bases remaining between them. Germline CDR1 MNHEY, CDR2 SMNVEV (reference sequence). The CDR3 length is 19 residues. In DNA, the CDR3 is TGTGCCAGCAGTTCCCTCCGAACCCCCGGGACAAGGAGCTCCTACGAGCAGTACTTC. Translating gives CASSSLRTPGTRSSYEQYF.

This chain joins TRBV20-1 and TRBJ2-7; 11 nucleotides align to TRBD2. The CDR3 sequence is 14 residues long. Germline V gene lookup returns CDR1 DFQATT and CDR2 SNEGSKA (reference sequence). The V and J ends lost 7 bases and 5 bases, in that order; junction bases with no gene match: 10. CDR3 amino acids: CSVKRLAGTHEQYF. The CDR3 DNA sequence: TGCAGTGTGAAAAGACTAGCGGGAACCCACGAGCAGTACTTC.

Here the CDR3 DNA reads TGTGCCAGCAGTTCAGGACTCCAAGGAAGAGAGACCCAGTACTTC. Translating it yields CASSSGLQGRETQYF. The V and J genes are TRBV6-5 and TRBJ2-5; D might be TRBD2 (5 bases). CDR3 length: 15 residues. Germline V CDR1 and CDR2: MNHEY, SVGAGI. V dropped 4 bases and J dropped 4 bases, with 16 bases sitting between them.

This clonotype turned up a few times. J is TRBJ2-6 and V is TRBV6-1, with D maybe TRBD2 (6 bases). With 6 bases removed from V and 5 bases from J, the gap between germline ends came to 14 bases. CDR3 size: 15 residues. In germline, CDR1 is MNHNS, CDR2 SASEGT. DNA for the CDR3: TGTGCCAGCAGCCGCGGGGTTAACAGGGCCAACGTCCTGACTTTC. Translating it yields CASSRGVNRANVLTF.